These T cell receptor beta chains were read from a single sample in a study of T cell repertoires in cytomegalovirus infection. TCRdb re-called the reads with MiXCR, one entry per CDR3 protein. The sample lists 700,000 to 900,000 distinct CDR3 sequences, approximately 32% seen once, with around 13% in the top ten. These receptors' antigens are unknown. The starting material was cultured CD8+ T cells from PBMCs, obtained from culture after CMV antigen stimulation. These receptors were obtained from a human donor in good health (CMV status not recorded). Some clones in this sample may be carry-over from other donors' samples. CDR3s include the opening cysteine and the closing phenylalanine or tryptophan. A D gene is named only where the DNA matches it firmly. The size field is filled for only some rows; it gives once, few, many or a size class.

TRBV11-3	-	-	TRBJ2-3	CASSTDRLTDTQYF	TGTGCCAGCAGTACGGACAGACTCACAGATACGCAGTATTTT
TRBV29-1	TRBD1	few	TRBJ1-2	CSVESRTGNGYTF	TGCAGCGTTGAATCCAGGACAGGGAATGGCTACACCTTC
TRBV7-2	-	many	TRBJ2-2	CASSYPTGLANTGELFF	TGTGCCAGCAGCTACCCTACGGGACTCGCGAACACCGGGGAGCTGTTTTTT
TRBV11-1	TRBD1	-	TRBJ2-1	CASSFTPGQGMDEQFF	TGTGCCAGCAGCTTTACCCCCGGACAGGGAATGGATGAGCAGTTCTTC
TRBV19	-	-	TRBJ2-2	CASSIVQGYTGELFF	TGTGCCAGTAGTATAGTACAGGGCTACACCGGGGAGCTGTTTTTT
TRBV27	-	few	TRBJ1-4	CASGSRTLWREKLFF	TGTGCCAGCGGTTCCCGGACCCTCTGGCGTGAAAAACTGTTTTTT
TRBV7-6	-	few	TRBJ2-5	CASSKRSSQETQYF	TGTGCCAGCAGCAAAAGGAGCAGTCAAGAGACCCAGTACTTC
TRBV27	-	-	TRBJ1-1	CASSSSQLTEAFF	TGTGCCAGCAGTTCCTCTCAGTTAACTGAAGCTTTCTTT
TRBV7-2	TRBD1	-	TRBJ2-7	CASSPGTGAIEQYF	TGTGCCAGCAGCCCGGGGACAGGGGCCATCGAGCAGTACTTC
TRBV7-4	-	-	TRBJ2-7	CASSLAVTTYEQYF	TGTGCCAGCAGCTTAGCAGTCACTACCTACGAGCAGTACTTC
TRBV7-6	-	-	TRBJ2-7	CASSARGGRGDEQYF	TGTGCCAGCAGCGCTAGGGGGGGCAGGGGAGACGAGCAGTACTTC
TRBV19	-	-	TRBJ1-2	CASSISDGAYGYTF	TGTGCCAGTAGTATTTCGGACGGCGCCTATGGCTACACCTTC
TRBV15	-	-	TRBJ2-5	CATSRDRFPETQYF	TGTGCCACCAGCAGAGATCGCTTCCCGGAGACCCAGTACTTC
TRBV6-1	TRBD1	many	TRBJ2-3	CASSDRDRSTDTQYF	TGTGCCAGCAGTGACCGGGACAGAAGCACAGATACGCAGTATTTT
TRBV7-6	-	many	TRBJ1-1	CASSSSGGGPGTEAFF	TGTGCCAGCAGCTCCTCAGGTGGGGGGCCGGGCACTGAAGCTTTCTTT
TRBV6-1	TRBD2	-	TRBJ2-2	CASSPGRVSNSDTGELFF	TGTGCCAGCAGTCCTGGGAGGGTATCCAATTCTGACACCGGGGAGCTGTTTTTT
TRBV20-1	-	-	TRBJ2-7	CSARPDKSSYEQYF	TGCAGTGCTAGACCCGACAAGAGCTCCTACGAGCAGTACTTC
TRBV4-1	TRBD1	-	TRBJ1-1	CASSQAGRDRGNTEAFF	TGCGCCAGCAGCCAAGCAGGCCGGGACAGGGGGAACACTGAAGCTTTCTTT
TRBV5-1	-	-	TRBJ1-2	CASSLWGTYGYTF	TGCGCCAGCAGCTTGTGGGGGACCTATGGCTACACCTTC
TRBV4-2	TRBD2	few	TRBJ2-3	CASSQAQRGNTDTQYF	TGTGCCAGCAGCCAAGCCCAGCGGGGGAACACAGATACGCAGTATTTT
TRBV4-1	-	few	TRBJ2-1	CASSQATTRPSSYNEQFF	TGCGCCAGCAGCCAAGCCACTACACGGCCGAGCTCCTACAATGAGCAGTTCTTC
TRBV6-2/TRBV6-3	-	few	TRBJ2-5	CASSYDEYQETQYF	TGTGCCAGCAGTTACGACGAGTACCAAGAGACCCAGTACTTC
TRBV5-4	TRBD1	few	TRBJ1-6	CASSRGQGYSPLHF	TGTGCCAGCAGCCGGGGACAGGGGTATTCACCCCTCCACTTT
TRBV9	TRBD1	-	TRBJ2-2	CASSAPKTGVNTGELFF	TGTGCCAGCAGCGCCCCAAAGACAGGGGTCAACACCGGGGAGCTGTTTTTT
TRBV5-1	-	-	TRBJ2-1	CASGSRVGDEQFF	TGCGCCAGCGGAAGCAGGGTTGGCGATGAGCAGTTCTTC
TRBV2	TRBD1	-	TRBJ1-2	CASSGRAQGASYGYTF	TGTGCCAGCAGTGGGAGGGCACAGGGGGCCAGCTATGGCTACACCTTC
TRBV12-3/TRBV12-4	-	few	TRBJ1-1	CASTPSGDTEAFF	TGTGCCAGCACCCCCTCCGGGGACACTGAAGCTTTCTTT
TRBV6-5	TRBD1	-	TRBJ2-7	CASSYFTGTAYEQYF	TGTGCCAGCAGTTACTTCACCGGGACAGCCTACGAGCAGTACTTC
TRBV7-9	-	-	TRBJ2-1	CASSSAAVTGWYNEQFF	TGTGCCAGCAGCTCAGCAGCAGTGACGGGGTGGTACAATGAGCAGTTCTTC
TRBV6-1	-	-	TRBJ2-2	CASSEEVAETTGELFF	TGTGCCAGCAGTGAAGAGGTAGCGGAGACTACCGGGGAGCTGTTTTTT
TRBV7-9	-	-	TRBJ1-4	CASSLGGGPEGKLFF	TGTGCCAGCAGCTTAGGAGGGGGTCCCGAGGGAAAACTGTTTTTT
TRBV29-1	TRBD2	-	TRBJ2-5	CSFGLAGETQYF	TGCAGCTTCGGACTAGCTGGAGAGACCCAGTACTTC
TRBV20-1	-	once	TRBJ2-7	CSAMDKNGNNEQYF	TGCAGTGCCATGGACAAAAACGGGAACAACGAGCAGTACTTC
TRBV27	TRBD1	few	TRBJ2-2	CASRLETGGILFTGELFF	TGTGCCAGCAGATTAGAGACAGGGGGCATTCTTTTTACCGGGGAGCTGTTTTTT
TRBV7-9	-	many	TRBJ2-2	CASSPPGAGELFF	TGTGCCAGCAGCCCCCCGGGTGCCGGGGAGCTGTTTTTT
TRBV2	-	-	TRBJ1-2	CASLGPRYGYTF	TGTGCCAGCCTGGGGCCGCGCTATGGCTACACCTTC
TRBV27	-	-	TRBJ2-6	CASSPTRDSGANVLTF	TGTGCCAGCAGTCCAACCAGGGACTCTGGGGCCAACGTCCTGACTTTC
TRBV6-1	-	few	TRBJ2-1	CASSGRTVETSYNEQFF	TGTGCCAGCAGTGGAAGGACAGTCGAAACTTCCTACAATGAGCAGTTCTTC
TRBV4-2	-	many	TRBJ2-1	CASSQEASSVTYEQFF	TGTGCCAGCAGCCAAGAGGCTTCCTCGGTTACTTATGAGCAGTTCTTC
TRBV19	-	few	TRBJ1-1	CASFRTMNTEAFF	TGTGCCAGTTTCAGGACCATGAACACTGAAGCTTTCTTT
TRBV18	-	-	TRBJ2-2	CASSLDTVTGELFF	TGTGCCAGCTCACTGGACACAGTCACCGGGGAGCTGTTTTTT
TRBV20-1	-	-	TRBJ2-6	CSASFRNFSGANVLTF	TGCAGTGCTAGTTTCCGTAACTTCTCTGGGGCCAACGTCCTGACTTTC
TRBV12-3/TRBV12-4	-	-	TRBJ1-1	CASSPGTGLNTEAFF	TGTGCCAGCAGTCCAGGGACGGGGCTGAACACTGAAGCTTTCTTT
TRBV2	TRBD2	-	TRBJ2-1	CAVWRGARYNEQFF	TGTGCCGTCTGGCGGGGGGCCAGGTACAATGAGCAGTTCTTC
TRBV20-1	-	-	TRBJ1-6	CSARDQTEFSYNSPLHF	TGCAGTGCTAGAGATCAGACAGAATTCTCCTATAATTCACCCCTCCACTTT
TRBV11-1	-	-	TRBJ1-2	CASSLASNADGYTF	TGTGCCAGCAGCTTAGCAAGTAACGCCGATGGCTACACCTTC
TRBV2	-	few	TRBJ2-2	CASIGVGLTANTGELFF	TGTGCCAGCATCGGGGTGGGGCTGACCGCGAACACCGGGGAGCTGTTTTTT
TRBV7-3	-	-	TRBJ2-2	CASSQGSGGGTGELFF	TGTGCCAGCAGCCAAGGGAGTGGGGGCGGCACCGGGGAGCTGTTTTTT
TRBV7-6	-	-	TRBJ1-1	CASSPGGVGTEAFF	TGTGCCAGCAGCCCGGGAGGGGTGGGCACTGAAGCTTTCTTT
TRBV2	TRBD1	-	TRBJ2-3	CAKQDRGSTDTQYF	TGTGCCAAGCAAGACAGGGGGTCAACAGATACGCAGTATTTT
TRBV19	TRBD2	-	TRBJ2-1	CASSIGGLAGGPYNEQFF	TGTGCCAGTAGTATCGGCGGTCTAGCGGGGGGACCCTACAATGAGCAGTTCTTC
TRBV12-3/TRBV12-4	TRBD2	-	TRBJ2-3	CASSSSLAGGLVTDTQYF	TGTGCCAGCAGTTCATCACTAGCGGGGGGGCTAGTGACAGATACGCAGTATTTT
TRBV19	-	few	TRBJ1-1	CASSMVGEGTEAFF	TGTGCCAGTAGTATGGTAGGAGAAGGGACTGAAGCTTTCTTT
TRBV6-5	-	-	TRBJ2-5	CASILGETQYF	TGTGCCAGCATTCTGGGGGAGACCCAGTACTTC
TRBV19	-	few	TRBJ1-1	CASSTFPNTEAFF	TGTGCCAGTAGTACTTTTCCGAACACTGAAGCTTTCTTT
TRBV7-9	-	-	TRBJ2-2	CASSSLQNTGELFF	TGTGCCAGCAGCTCCCTCCAAAACACCGGGGAGCTGTTTTTT
TRBV10-3	-	many	TRBJ2-4	CAISGGENIQYF	TGTGCCATCAGTGGGGGGGAAAACATTCAGTACTTC
TRBV7-9	-	-	TRBJ2-7	CASTKGRAEQYF	TGTGCCAGCACTAAAGGAAGGGCCGAGCAGTACTTC
TRBV6-8	-	-	TRBJ2-1	CASSTGRPSSYNEQFF	TGTGCCAGCAGTACCGGACGTCCAAGCTCCTACAATGAGCAGTTCTTC